The 8 T cell receptor beta chains given below trace back to one sample, sequenced in a study of blood T cell repertoires in COVID-19 (dated by TCRdb to the early 2020s). Libraries came from the immunoSEQ multiplex PCR assay. TCRdb provides this immuneACCESS table in a form limited to in-frame rearrangements. Some clones are lacking; in checked studies, under half of them reflect an unresolved V gene, and why the rest are absent is not known. The sample records about 230,000 clones, 70% to 90% of which are singletons. The ten largest make up just over 2.5% of the sample. The sample taken for sequencing was peripheral blood. The receptors stem from a woman between 65 and 79 years old with active or convalescent COVID-19.

The chain links TRBV9 to TRBJ1-4, with D unclear. V lost 4 bases to trimming and J lost 0 bases, with 16 bases between them. The CDR3 contains 17 residues. The V gene's germline CDR1 is SGDLS and CDR2 YYNGEE. CDR3 sequence: CASSPRGGGTTNEKLFF. CDR3 DNA: TGTGCCAGCAGCCCCCGGGGAGGCGGTACAACTAATGAAAAACTGTTTTTT.

The chain combines TRBV7-3 with TRBJ1-2; 12 bases are shared with TRBD1. This CDR3 spans 17 amino acids. Trimming at V came to 5 bases and at J to 4 bases, leaving 11 bases not matched to a gene. Germline V CDR1 and CDR2: SGHTA, FQGTGA. The CDR3 coding sequence is TGTGCCAGCAGCACCCGGGACAGGGGGCCCAGAGCCTATGGCTACACCTTC. Translating it yields CASSTRDRGPRAYGYTF.

The chain carries TRBV29-1 and TRBJ2-3; D may be TRBD1 (6 bases). Trimming pared 6 bases from V and 1 base from J, leaving 11 bases between. Per germline, CDR1 SQVTM and CDR2 ANQGSEA. CDR3 length equals 13 residues. CDR3 amino acids: CSVQQGGTDTQYF. CDR3 nucleotide sequence: TGCAGCGTCCAACAGGGAGGCACAGATACGCAGTATTTT.

The gene calls are TRBV7-9 and TRBJ2-2, with a possible D match to TRBD1 (6 bases). CDR3 size: 15 residues. Trimming removed 6 bases at V and 4 bases at J, with 15 bases between. CDR1 is SEHNR and CDR2 is FQNEAQ in the germline V gene (reference sequence). CDR3 sequence reads: CASSSTGGGTGELFF. CDR3 DNA: TGTGCCAGCAGTTCGACAGGTGGCGGCACCGGGGAGCTGTTTTTT.

The rearrangement joins TRBV4-1 to TRBJ1-2; 8 bases agree with TRBD1. CDR1 and CDR2 (germline): MGHRA, YSYEKL. V shed 4 bases and J 6 bases; nucleotides not matched to a gene: 10. The CDR3 spans 15 residues. CDR3 residues: CASSLRGQGEDGYTF. In nucleotides, the CDR3 is TGCGCCAGCAGCCTCAGGGGGCAGGGAGAAGATGGCTACACCTTC.

This chain connects TRBV6-2 or TRBV6-3 to TRBJ1-1; tentatively, D is TRBD1 (5 bases). The CDR3 runs to 18 residues. Germline V gene lookup returns CDR1 MNHEY and CDR2 SVGEGT. V was clipped by 2 bases and J by 4 bases, with 23 bases between them. The CDR3 sequence is CASSYPSRGTALSTEAFF. The CDR3 nucleotides read TGTGCCAGCAGTTACCCCTCCCGCGGGACGGCCCTTAGCACTGAAGCTTTCTTT.

This chain joins TRBV7-9 and TRBJ1-5, with D possibly TRBD1 on 5 matching bases. Looked up from germline, CDR1 is SEHNR and CDR2 is FQNEAQ (reference sequence). Trimming took off 3 bases at V and 7 bases at J, with 13 bases between the two ends. This CDR3 contains 14 residues. This chain's CDR3 is CASSLEGAQQPQHF. The DNA of the CDR3 is TGTGCCAGCAGCTTGGAAGGGGCGCAGCAGCCCCAGCATTTT.

The chain uses TRBV6-5 and TRBJ2-7; 10 positions match TRBD1. Germline V gene lookup returns CDR1 MNHEY and CDR2 SVGAGI. The CDR3 totals 14 residues. Trimming cost V 6 bases and J 2 bases; bases outside gene matches: 4. CDR3 DNA: TGTGCCAGCAGAGTCGGGACAGGGGCCTACGAGCAGTACTTC. Translating it yields CASRVGTGAYEQYF.